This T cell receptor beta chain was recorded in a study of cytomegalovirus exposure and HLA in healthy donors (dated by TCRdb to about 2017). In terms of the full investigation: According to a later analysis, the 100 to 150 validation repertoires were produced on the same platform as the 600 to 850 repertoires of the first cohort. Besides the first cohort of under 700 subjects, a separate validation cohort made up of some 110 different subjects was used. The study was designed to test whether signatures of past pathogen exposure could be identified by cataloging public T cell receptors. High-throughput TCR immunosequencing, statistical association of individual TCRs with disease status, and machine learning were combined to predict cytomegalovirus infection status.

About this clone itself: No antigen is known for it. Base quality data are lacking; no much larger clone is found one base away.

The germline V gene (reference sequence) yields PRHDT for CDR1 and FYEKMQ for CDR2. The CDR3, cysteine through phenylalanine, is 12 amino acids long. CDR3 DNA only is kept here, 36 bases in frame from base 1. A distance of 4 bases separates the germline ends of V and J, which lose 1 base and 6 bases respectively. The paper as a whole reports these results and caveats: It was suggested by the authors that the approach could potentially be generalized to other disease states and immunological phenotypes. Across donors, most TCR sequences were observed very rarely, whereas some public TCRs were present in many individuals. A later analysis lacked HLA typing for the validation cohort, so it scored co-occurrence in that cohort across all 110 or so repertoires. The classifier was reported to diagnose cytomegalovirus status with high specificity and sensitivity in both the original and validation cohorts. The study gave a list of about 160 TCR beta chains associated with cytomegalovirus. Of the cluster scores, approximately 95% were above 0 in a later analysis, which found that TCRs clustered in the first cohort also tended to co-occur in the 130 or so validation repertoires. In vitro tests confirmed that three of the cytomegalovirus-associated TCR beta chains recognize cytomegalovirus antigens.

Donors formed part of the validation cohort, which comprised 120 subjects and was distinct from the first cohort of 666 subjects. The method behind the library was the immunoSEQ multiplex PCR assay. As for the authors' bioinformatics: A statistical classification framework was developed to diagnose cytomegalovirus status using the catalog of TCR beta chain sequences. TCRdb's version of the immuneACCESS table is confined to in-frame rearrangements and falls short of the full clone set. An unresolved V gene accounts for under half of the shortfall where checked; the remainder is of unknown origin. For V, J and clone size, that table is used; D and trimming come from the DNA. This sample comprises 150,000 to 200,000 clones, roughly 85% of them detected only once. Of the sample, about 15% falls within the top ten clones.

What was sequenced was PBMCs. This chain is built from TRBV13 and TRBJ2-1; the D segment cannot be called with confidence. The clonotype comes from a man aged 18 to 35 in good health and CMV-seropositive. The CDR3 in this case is CASSLVRNEQFF. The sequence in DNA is TGTGCCAGCAGCTTAGTTCGCAATGAGCAGTTCTTC.